The clone carrying this T cell receptor (beta chain) was picked up a small number of times. Its specificity is not known. The same CDR3 also results from other DNA sequences found in this sample. Described treatment: around 19 received Ad26.COV2.S at low or high dose, single or two shots; five or six received placebo; per-sample allocation not given. Collection of the samples took place on day 63 after the first injection of vaccine or placebo. The sample originates from a study of Ad26.COV2.S vaccination and SARS-CoV-2 variants. The wider study: In the study, Ad26.COV2.S was injected intramuscularly once, or twice 56 days apart. Study-wide results and caveats: Spike-specific TCR breadth in vaccine recipients exceeded that seen in placebo recipients.

TCRdb keeps only in-frame clones here, not all; method: immunoSEQ multiplex PCR. The table lists approximately 410,000 clones, 88% of them singletons. Trimming pared 6 bases from V and 0 bases from J, leaving 3 bases between. Germline CDR1 MDHEN, CDR2 SYDVKM. The CDR3 spans 11 residues. This clonotype originated in a person aged 18-65 years who received the Ad26.COV2.S COVID-19 vaccine or a placebo. This chain joins TRBV28 and TRBJ2-7; no firm D call. The sequencing here drew on peripheral blood, taken in a trial of Ad26.COV2.S vaccine versus placebo. The CDR3 DNA reads TGTGCCAGCAGCTACTCCTACGAGCAGTACTTC. Translated: CASSYSYEQYF.